This TCR beta chain originates from a study of CD8+CD57+ T cells in acquired aplastic anemia. Study-level information: The mean DNA yield obtained from sorted CD4+ and CD8+ cells came to about 3 ug.

The study, taken as a whole, reports: Levels of CD8+ Simpson's diversity were not significantly distinct in patients versus controls.

The authors sequenced patients whose flow cytometry had shown CD8+CD57+ cell expansion. Both TCR beta VDJ combination and CDR3 sequence profiling were carried out. Genomic DNA was the template for this profiling. TCRdb used MiXCR to reprocess the reads, holding one entry per CDR3 protein. The sample holds roughly 250,000 distinct CDR3 sequences, 70% to 85% seen once. With respect to this clonotype: Antigen specificity is unknown.

The CDR3 has 16 residues. V dropped 4 bases and J dropped 4; count of bases not matched to a gene: 6. The germline V gene encodes CDR1 SGDLS and CDR2 YYNGEE. Sequencing used sorted CD4+, CD8+, or CD8+CD57+ T cells (not recorded which) from PBMCs. The rearrangement joins TRBV9 to TRBJ2-3; TRBD2 matches 13 bases. This clonotype originated in a human donor with aplastic anemia. This CDR3 is CASSSGLAGASDTQYF. CDR3 bases: TGTGCCAGCAGCTCTGGACTAGCGGGAGCCTCAGATACGCAGTATTTT. The entire variable domain, with the rest obtained from reference TRBV9 and TRBJ2-3, is as follows: DSGVTQTPKHLITATGQRVTLRCSPRSGDLSVYWYQQSLDQGLQFLIQYYNGEERAKGNILERFSAQQFPDLHSELNLSSLELGDSALYFCASSSGLAGASDTQYFGPGTRLTVL.